The 12 T cell receptor beta chains given below trace back to one sample, sequenced in a study of shared clonotypes between healthy human individuals (dated by TCRdb to the early 2020s). The method behind the library was the immunoSEQ multiplex PCR assay. The table was pulled from immuneACCESS by TCRdb, which kept in-frame rearrangements only. Such tables lose some clones; where checked, under half of the loss comes from unresolved V genes, and the rest has no known cause. The sample records around 600,000 clones, 95% to 98% of which are singletons. The ten largest make up 0.25% to 0.35% of the sample. CD8 naive samples were obtained by positive selection for CCR7 among CD45RO-negative cells, yielding a CD45RA+CCR7+ population from which TemRA cells were excluded. The sequenced sample consisted of naive CD8+ T cells sorted from blood. In light of the paper, this sample's cell subset or site label describes: CD45RA+CCR7+. The source is a man aged 25 to 40 in good health.

The CDR3 region is CASSLSAGGYEQYF. The CDR3 DNA sequence: TGTGCCAGCAGCTTGTCGGCAGGGGGTTACGAGCAGTACTTC. The rearrangement joins TRBV5-8 to TRBJ2-7; 7 bases fit TRBD1. This CDR3 has 14 amino acids. Trimming cost V 1 base and J 4 bases; bases outside gene matches: 5. Germline V lookup: CDR1 SGHTS, CDR2 YDEGEE.

The chain joins TRBV6-4 to TRBJ2-1; the match to TRBD1 covers 7 bases. CDR1 MRHNA and CDR2 SNTAGT come from the germline V gene. The trim removed 4 bases at V and 4 bases at J, leaving 7 bases unmatched. The CDR3 contains 15 residues. CDR3 sequence: CASSATGVRYNEQFF. CDR3 DNA sequence: TGTGCCAGCAGTGCCACAGGGGTGCGGTACAATGAGCAGTTCTTC.

This clone was recorded once. This sequence joins TRBV27 and TRBJ2-7; 8 bases line up with TRBD2. The CDR3 spans 13 residues. J was trimmed by 3 bases and V by 4 bases; bases with no gene match: 2. CDR1 and CDR2 (germline): MNHEY, SMNVEV (reference sequence). The CDR3 DNA follows: TGTGCCAGCAGTTACCGGGAGGGCTACGAGCAGTACTTC. This sequence encodes CASSYREGYEQYF.

This clone was seen only once. The chain links TRBV2 to TRBJ2-2; D may be TRBD1 or TRBD2 (5 bases each). The V gene's germline CDR1 is SNHLY and CDR2 FYNNEI. There are 16 residues in the CDR3. Trimming took off 1 base at V and 7 bases at J, with 16 bases between the two ends. For the CDR3, the DNA is TGTGCCAGCAGTGAAGGGAGGCAGGGTGGTCACGGGGAGCTGTTTTTT. This translates into CASSEGRQGGHGELFF.

This chain connects TRBV11-2 to TRBJ2-7; D is unresolved. The V gene lost 3 bases and the J gene lost 3 bases, with 9 bases spanning the gap. CDR1 and CDR2 from the germline V gene are SGHAT and FQNNGV. The CDR3 covers 13 residues. DNA for the CDR3: TGTGCCAGCAGCTTTGAGGTAGACTACGAGCAGTACTTC. It yields the protein CASSFEVDYEQYF.

The rearrangement uses TRBV7-9 and TRBJ2-7; 10 nucleotides agree with TRBD2. Germline V CDR1 and CDR2: SEHNR, FQNEAQ (reference sequence). The CDR3 is 15 residues long. Germline trimming cut 5 bases from V and 5 bases from J; bases unmatched to any gene: 9. Here the CDR3 reads CASSTSGRAPNEQYF. CDR3 nucleotides: TGTGCCAGCAGCACAAGCGGGAGGGCTCCCAACGAGCAGTACTTC. Together with reference TRBV7-9 and TRBJ2-7, the CDR3 gives the full variable domain: DTGVSQNPRHKITKRGQNVTFRCDPISEHNRLYWYRQTLGQGPEFLTYFQNEAQLEKSRLLSDRFSAERPKGSFSTLEIQRTEQGDSAMYLCASSTSGRAPNEQYFGPGTRLTVT.

Regarding this clone: Possible read error: a much larger clone is one base away. The chain links TRBV5-4 to TRBJ2-7, with 9 bases aligning to TRBD1. Per germline, CDR1 SGHNT and CDR2 YYREEE (reference sequence). Germline trimming cut 2 bases from V and 0 bases from J; bases unmatched to any gene: 3. This CDR3 contains 15 residues. The CDR3 is CASSFTGQGSYEQYF. The CDR3 DNA is TGTGCCAGCAGCTTTACGGGACAGGGCTCCTACGAGCAGTACTTC.

The chain employs TRBV2 and TRBJ2-3; TRBD2 matches at 7 bases. The CDR3 has 13 residues. Germline CDR1 is SNHLY and CDR2 is FYNNEI. Trimming took 9 bases from V and 10 from J; bases not matched to a gene: 13. Here the CDR3 reads CASMTGLTRSQYF. The DNA for the CDR3 is TGTGCCAGTATGACGGGACTAACTAGGTCGCAGTATTTT.

The J gene is TRBJ2-7, the V gene TRBV6-5, with 10 positions matching TRBD1. V gave up 6 bases and J gave up 5 bases; unmatched junction bases: 7. Germline CDR1 and CDR2: MNHEY and SVGAGI. The CDR3 sequence is 14 residues long. CDR3 in DNA: TGTGCCAGCAGGGACCGGACAGGGGGAAACGAGCAGTACTTC. Translated: CASRDRTGGNEQYF.

V and J are TRBV21-1 and TRBJ2-3. TRBV21-1 is termed a pseudogene. The length of the CDR3 is 18 residues. This CDR3 reads CASSKVSDARGPTDTQYF. The CDR3 DNA follows: TGTGCCAGCAGCAAAGTTTCGGATGCGAGGGGCCCAACAGATACGCAGTATTTT.

With respect to this clone: Other nucleotide sequences in the sample specify the same CDR3. The chain employs TRBV7-9 and TRBJ2-6; D unresolved. The CDR3 has 15 amino acids. Germline V gene data show CDR1 as SEHNR and CDR2 as FQNEAQ (reference sequence). Between the trimmed V and J ends, which lost 4 bases and 0 bases, there was a span of 7 bases. The chain's CDR3 is CASSSGPSGANVLTF. The CDR3 region has the DNA TGTGCCAGCAGCTCCGGACCCTCTGGGGCCAACGTCCTGACTTTC. The entire variable domain, with the rest obtained from reference TRBV7-9 and TRBJ2-6, is as follows: DTGVSQNPRHKITKRGQNVTFRCDPISEHNRLYWYRQTLGQGPEFLTYFQNEAQLEKSRLLSDRFSAERPKGSFSTLEIQRTEQGDSAMYLCASSSGPSGANVLTFGAGSRLTVL.

The chain links TRBV4-2 to TRBJ2-7; D perhaps matches TRBD2 (6 bases). The CDR3 is 17 amino acids. V was clipped by 1 base and J by 2 bases, with 18 bases between them. Germline values: CDR1 LGHNA, CDR2 YNFKEQ. The DNA of the CDR3 is TGTGCCAGCAGCCAAGGCCGTCTTAGAGGGAGGACCTACGAGCAGTACTTC. Its protein product is CASSQGRLRGRTYEQYF.